Below, one T cell receptor (beta chain) is given with its context. Its antigen is as yet unknown. The V gene's germline CDR1 is SGHNT and CDR2 YYREEE (reference sequence). Trimming took 0 bases from V and 3 from J; bases not matched to a gene: 8. The CDR3 extends over 16 amino acids. This entry is derived from a study of T cell responses to AZD1222 COVID-19 vaccine. Sequencing was performed with immunoSEQ multiplex PCR; in TCRdb, only in-frame clones are kept and a portion is missing. Among over 130,000 clones, 91% were seen once, and the ten largest hold around 8%. Study results and limitations: Mostly white British, mostly female donors; authors suggested clonal diversity may be underestimated. At baseline, seropositivity was found in only a handful of AZD1222 recipients. When two AZD1222 doses had been given, Spike-specific TCR breadth and depth rose.

The TCR originated in an adult who received the MenACWY meningococcal vaccine as a control. Sequenced here: peripheral blood, sampled 28 days after the second dose of the MenACWY control vaccine. The chain is built from TRBV5-4 and TRBJ1-2; 7 positions match TRBD1. Here the CDR3 reads CASSLGGGTADYGYTF. As DNA, the CDR3 is TGTGCCAGCAGCTTGGGTGGGGGGACAGCAGACTATGGCTACACCTTC.